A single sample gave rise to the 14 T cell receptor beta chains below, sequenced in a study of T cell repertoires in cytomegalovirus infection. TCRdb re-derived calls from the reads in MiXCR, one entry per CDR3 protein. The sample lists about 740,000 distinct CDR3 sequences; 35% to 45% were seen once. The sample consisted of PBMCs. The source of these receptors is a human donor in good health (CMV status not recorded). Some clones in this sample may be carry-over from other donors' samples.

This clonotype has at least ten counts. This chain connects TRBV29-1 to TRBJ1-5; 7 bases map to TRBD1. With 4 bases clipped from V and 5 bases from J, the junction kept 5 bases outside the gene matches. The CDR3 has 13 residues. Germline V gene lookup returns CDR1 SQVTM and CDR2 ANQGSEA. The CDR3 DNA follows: TGCAGCGTTGCGGACAGGTTGGATCAGCCCCAGCATTTT. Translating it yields CSVADRLDQPQHF. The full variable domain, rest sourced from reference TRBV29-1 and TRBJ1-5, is SAVISQKPSRDICQRGTSLTIQCQVDSQVTMMFWYRQQPGQSLTLIATANQGSEATYESGFVIDKFPISRPNLTFSTLTVSNMSPEDSSIYLCSVADRLDQPQHFGDGTRLSIL.

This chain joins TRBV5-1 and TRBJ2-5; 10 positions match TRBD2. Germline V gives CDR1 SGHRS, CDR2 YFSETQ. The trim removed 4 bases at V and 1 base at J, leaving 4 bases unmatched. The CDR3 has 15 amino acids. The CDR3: CASSGTSGIQETQYF. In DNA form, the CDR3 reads TGCGCCAGCAGCGGAACTAGCGGGATCCAAGAGACCCAGTACTTC.

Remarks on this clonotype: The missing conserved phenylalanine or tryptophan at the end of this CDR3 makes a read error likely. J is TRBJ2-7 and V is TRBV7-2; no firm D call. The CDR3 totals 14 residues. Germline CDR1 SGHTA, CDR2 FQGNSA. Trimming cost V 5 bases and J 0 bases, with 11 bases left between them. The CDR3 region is CASSLHHFSYEQYL. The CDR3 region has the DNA TGTGCCAGCAGCCTCCATCACTTCTCCTACGAGCAGTACTTA.

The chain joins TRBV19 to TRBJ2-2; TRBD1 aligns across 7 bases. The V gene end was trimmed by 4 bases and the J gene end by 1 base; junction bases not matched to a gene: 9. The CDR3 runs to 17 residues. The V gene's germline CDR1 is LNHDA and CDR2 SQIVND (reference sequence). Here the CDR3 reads CASSTLPGQRNTGELFF. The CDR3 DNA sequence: TGTGCCAGTAGTACTTTACCGGGACAGCGGAACACCGGGGAGCTGTTTTTT.

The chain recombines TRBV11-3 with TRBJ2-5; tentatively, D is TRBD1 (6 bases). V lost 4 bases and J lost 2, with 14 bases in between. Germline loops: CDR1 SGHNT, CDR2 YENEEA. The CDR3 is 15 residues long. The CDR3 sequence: CASSSRDNSQETQYF. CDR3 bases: TGTGCCAGCAGCTCCCGGGACAATTCACAAGAGACCCAGTACTTC.

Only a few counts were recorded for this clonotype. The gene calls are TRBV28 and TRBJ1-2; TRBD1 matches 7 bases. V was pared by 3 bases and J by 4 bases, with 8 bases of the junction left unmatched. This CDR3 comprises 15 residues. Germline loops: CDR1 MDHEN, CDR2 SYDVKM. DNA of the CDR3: TGTGCCAGCAGTTTGGAGGAGGGGGCTGCCTATGGCTACACCTTC. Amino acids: CASSLEEGAAYGYTF.

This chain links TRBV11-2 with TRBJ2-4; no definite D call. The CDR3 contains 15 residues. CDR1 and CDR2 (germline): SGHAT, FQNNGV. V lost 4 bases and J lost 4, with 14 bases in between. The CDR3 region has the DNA TGTGCCAGCAGCTCGGACGGACCCCAGAAAAACATTCAGTACTTC. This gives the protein CASSSDGPQKNIQYF. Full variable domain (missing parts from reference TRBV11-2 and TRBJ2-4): EAGVAQSPRYKIIEKRQSVAFWCNPISGHATLYWYQQILGQGPKLLIQFQNNGVVDDSQLPKDRFSAERLKGVDSTLKIQPAKLEDSAVYLCASSSDGPQKNIQYFGAGTRLSVL.

This chain's CDR3 is CSATRTSGSQETQYF. In DNA form, the CDR3 reads TGCAGTGCTACGAGGACTAGCGGGAGCCAAGAGACCCAGTACTTC. The rearrangement links TRBV20-1 to TRBJ2-5; 13 bases are shared with TRBD2. From germline, CDR1 is DFQATT and CDR2 SNEGSKA (reference sequence). This CDR3 has 15 amino acids. Trimming at V came to 4 bases and at J to 1 base, leaving 3 bases not matched to a gene.

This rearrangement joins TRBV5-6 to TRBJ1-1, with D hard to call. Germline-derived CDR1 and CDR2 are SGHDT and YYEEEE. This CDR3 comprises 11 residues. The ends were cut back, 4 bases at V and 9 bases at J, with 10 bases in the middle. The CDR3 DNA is TGTGCCAGCAGCGTAGGACCTCAAGCTTTCTTT. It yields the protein CASSVGPQAFF.

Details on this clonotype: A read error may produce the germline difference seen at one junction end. The CDR3 here is CSSTSWANSPLHF. CDR3 DNA: TGTTCCAGCACCTCGTGGGCGAACTCACCCCTCCACTTT. This rearrangement joins TRBV28 to TRBJ1-6; no clear D gene. Germline CDR1 reads MDHEN; CDR2 reads SYDVKM. CDR3 length: 13 residues.

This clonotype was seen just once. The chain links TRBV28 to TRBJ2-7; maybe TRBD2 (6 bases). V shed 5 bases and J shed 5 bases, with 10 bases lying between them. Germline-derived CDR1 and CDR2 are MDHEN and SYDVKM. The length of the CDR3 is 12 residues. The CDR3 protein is CASSPGVDEQYF. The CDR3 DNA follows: TGTGCCAGCAGTCCGGGAGTGGACGAGCAGTACTTC.

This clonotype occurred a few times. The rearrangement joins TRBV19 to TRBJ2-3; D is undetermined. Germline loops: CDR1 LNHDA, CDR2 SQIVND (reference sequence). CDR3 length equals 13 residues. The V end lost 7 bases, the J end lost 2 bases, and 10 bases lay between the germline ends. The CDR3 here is CASIGFPTDTQYF. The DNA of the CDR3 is TGTGCCAGTATTGGCTTTCCCACAGATACGCAGTATTTT.

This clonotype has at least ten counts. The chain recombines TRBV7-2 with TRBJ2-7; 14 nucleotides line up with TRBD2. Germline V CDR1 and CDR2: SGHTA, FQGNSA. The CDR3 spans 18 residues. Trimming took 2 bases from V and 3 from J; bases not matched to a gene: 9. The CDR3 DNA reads TGTGCCAGCAGCTTATGGGGGACTAGCGGGAGCCCCTTCTACGAGCAGTACTTC. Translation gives CASSLWGTSGSPFYEQYF.

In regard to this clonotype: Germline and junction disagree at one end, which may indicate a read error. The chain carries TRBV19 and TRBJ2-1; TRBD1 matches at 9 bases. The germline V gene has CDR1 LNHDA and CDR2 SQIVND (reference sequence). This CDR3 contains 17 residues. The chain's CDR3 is CASIIGSGQGDYNEQLF. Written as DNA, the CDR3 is TGTGCCAGTATTATAGGGTCGGGACAGGGCGACTACAATGAGCAGTTATTC.